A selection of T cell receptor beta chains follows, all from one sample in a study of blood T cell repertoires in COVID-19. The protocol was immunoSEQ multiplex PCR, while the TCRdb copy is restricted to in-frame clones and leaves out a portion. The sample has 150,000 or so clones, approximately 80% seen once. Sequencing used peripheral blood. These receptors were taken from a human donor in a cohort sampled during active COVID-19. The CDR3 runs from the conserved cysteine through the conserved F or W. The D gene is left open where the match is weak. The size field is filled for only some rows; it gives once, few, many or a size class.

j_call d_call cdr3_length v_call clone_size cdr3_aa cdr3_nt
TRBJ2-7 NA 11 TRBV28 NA CASSNKYEQYF TGTGCCAGCAGTAACAAGTACGAGCAGTACTTC
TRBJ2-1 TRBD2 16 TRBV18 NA CASSPPRLAGDNEQFF TGTGCCAGCTCACCACCGAGGCTAGCGGGGGACAATGAGCAGTTCTTC
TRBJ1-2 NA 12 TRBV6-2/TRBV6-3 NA CASSKTSYGYTF TGTGCCAGCAGCAAGACTAGCTATGGCTACACCTTC
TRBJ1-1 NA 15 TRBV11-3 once CASSLDRISNTEAFF TGTGCCAGCAGCCTTGACAGGATATCGAACACTGAAGCTTTCTTT
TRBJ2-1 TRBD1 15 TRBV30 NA CAWRSGQGAFNEQFF TGTGCCTGGAGAAGTGGGCAGGGGGCTTTCAATGAGCAGTTCTTC
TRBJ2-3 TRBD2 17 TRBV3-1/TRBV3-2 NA CASSQARAGGDGDTQYF TGTGCCAGCAGCCAAGCTAGAGCGGGGGGGGATGGAGATACGCAGTATTTT
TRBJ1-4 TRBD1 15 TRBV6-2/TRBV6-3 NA CASSYPGQGNEKLFF TGTGCCAGCAGTTACCCTGGACAGGGTAATGAAAAACTGTTTTTT
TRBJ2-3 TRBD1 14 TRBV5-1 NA CASSRGQSTDTQYF TGCGCCAGCAGCCGGGGACAGAGCACAGATACGCAGTATTTT
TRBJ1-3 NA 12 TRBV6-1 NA CASSEAFFTIYF TGTGCCAGCAGTGAAGCGTTCTTCACCATATATTTT
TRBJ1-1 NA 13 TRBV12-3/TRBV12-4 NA CASSTLMNTEAFF TGTGCCAGCAGTACCCTAATGAACACTGAAGCTTTCTTT
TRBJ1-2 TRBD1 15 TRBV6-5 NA CASRLNRGLVEGYTF TGTGCCAGCAGGTTAAACAGGGGGTTGGTGGAAGGCTACACCTTC
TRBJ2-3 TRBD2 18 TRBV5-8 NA CASSPGLAGAFSTDTQYF TGTGCCAGCAGCCCGGGACTAGCGGGGGCGTTTAGCACAGATACGCAGTATTTT
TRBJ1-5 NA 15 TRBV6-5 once CASSPQRGSDQPQHF TGTGCCAGCAGCCCCCAGAGAGGGTCGGATCAGCCCCAGCATTTT
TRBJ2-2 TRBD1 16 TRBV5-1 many CASSSPGQGNTGELFF TGCGCCAGCAGCTCCCCGGGACAGGGTAACACCGGGGAGCTGTTTTTT
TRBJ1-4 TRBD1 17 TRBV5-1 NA CASSLGLLDRGGEKLFF TGCGCCAGCAGCTTGGGGCTTTTGGACAGGGGGGGTGAAAAACTGTTTTTT
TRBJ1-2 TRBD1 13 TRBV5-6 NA CASSLEQGGGYTF TGTGCCAGCAGCTTGGAGCAGGGGGGTGGCTACACCTTC
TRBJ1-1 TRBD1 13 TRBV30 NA CALTRQGGTEAFF TGTGCCTTGACCCGACAGGGTGGTACTGAAGCTTTCTTT
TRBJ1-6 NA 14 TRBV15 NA CATSREPGDSPLHF TGTGCCACCAGCAGGGAACCTGGAGATTCACCCCTCCACTTT
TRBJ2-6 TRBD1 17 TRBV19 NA CASAPLINRGGANVLTF TGTGCCAGTGCCCCACTGATCAACAGGGGTGGGGCCAACGTCCTGACTTTC
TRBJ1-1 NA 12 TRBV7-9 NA CASSPGTISAFF TGTGCCAGCAGCCCGGGAACAATTTCAGCTTTCTTT
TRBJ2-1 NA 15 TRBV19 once CASSDPRGGTDEQFF TGTGCCAGTAGTGACCCTAGAGGAGGTACAGATGAGCAGTTCTTC
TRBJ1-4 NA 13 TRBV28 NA CATRDGTLEKLFF TGTGCCACCAGGGACGGGACACTCGAAAAACTGTTTTTT
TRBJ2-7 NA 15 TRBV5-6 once CASSLGVRPSYEQYF TGTGCCAGCAGCTTGGGTGTCAGGCCTTCCTACGAGCAGTACTTC
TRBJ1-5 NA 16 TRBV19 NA CASSTTWADSNQPQHF TGTGCCAGTAGTACCACATGGGCTGATAGCAATCAGCCCCAGCATTTT
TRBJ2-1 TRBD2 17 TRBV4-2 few CASSQDSVGGSYNEQFF TGTGCCAGCAGCCAAGACTCAGTGGGAGGGTCCTACAATGAGCAGTTCTTC
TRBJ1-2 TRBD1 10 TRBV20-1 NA CSADREGYTF TGCAGTGCCGACAGGGAGGGCTACACCTTC
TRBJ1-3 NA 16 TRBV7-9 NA CASSFPPLLSGNTIYF TGTGCCAGCAGCTTCCCGCCACTTCTCTCTGGAAACACCATATATTTT
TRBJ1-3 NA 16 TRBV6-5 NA CASSSGTSSSGNTIYF TGTGCCAGCAGTTCGGGGACTTCCAGCTCTGGAAACACCATATATTTT
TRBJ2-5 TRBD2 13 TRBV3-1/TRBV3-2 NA CASSQRLAETQYF TGTGCCAGCAGCCAAAGACTAGCTGAGACCCAGTACTTC
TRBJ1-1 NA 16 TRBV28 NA CASSSKLRAMNTEAFF TGTGCCAGCAGCTCAAAATTGAGGGCTATGAACACTGAAGCTTTCTTT
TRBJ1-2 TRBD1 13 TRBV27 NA CATQGRGSYGYTF TGTGCCACCCAGGGCAGGGGGTCCTATGGCTACACCTTC
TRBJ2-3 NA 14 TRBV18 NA CASSPIQSTDTQYF TGTGCCAGCTCACCAATACAGTCCACAGATACGCAGTATTTT
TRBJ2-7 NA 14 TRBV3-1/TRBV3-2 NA CASSQAGRIYEQYF TGTGCCAGCAGCCAAGCGGGGAGGATCTACGAGCAGTACTTC
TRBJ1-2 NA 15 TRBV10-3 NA CAIRDSILHLYGYTF TGTGCCATCAGGGACAGTATATTACACCTCTATGGCTACACCTTC
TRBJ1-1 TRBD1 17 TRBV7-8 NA CASSLVGTGHMNTEAFF TGTGCCAGCAGCTTAGTAGGGACAGGGCACATGAACACTGAAGCTTTCTTT
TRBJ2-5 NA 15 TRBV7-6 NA CASSLVWQGRETQYF TGTGCCAGCAGCTTAGTCTGGCAGGGGCGGGAGACCCAGTACTTC
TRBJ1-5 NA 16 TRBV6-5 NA CASSLDSQGADQPQHF TGTGCCAGCAGTTTAGACTCACAGGGAGCCGATCAGCCCCAGCATTTT
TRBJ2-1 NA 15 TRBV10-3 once CAISAGGPSYNEQFF TGTGCCATCAGCGCCGGGGGGCCGTCTTACAATGAGCAGTTCTTC
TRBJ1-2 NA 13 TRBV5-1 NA CASSRDIRYGYTF TGCGCCAGCAGCCGGGACATTCGGTATGGCTACACCTTC
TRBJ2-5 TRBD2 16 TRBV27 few CASSSWTSGGAQTQYF TGTGCCAGCAGTTCGTGGACTAGCGGGGGGGCTCAGACCCAGTACTTC
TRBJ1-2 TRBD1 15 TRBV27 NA CASSARGQGPYGYTF TGTGCCAGCAGTGCCCGGGGACAGGGCCCCTATGGCTACACCTTC
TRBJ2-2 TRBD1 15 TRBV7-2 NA CASSFDRVNTGELFF TGTGCCAGCAGCTTTGACAGGGTGAACACCGGGGAGCTGTTTTTT